In this sample, the clone carrying this T cell receptor (beta chain) turned up a few times. The data originate from a study of quantifying T cell responses using KT2 cells. Overall study context: cDNA was made from DNase-treated RNA using alpha and beta constant primers.

The sample is PBMC spiked with counted cells of clone KT2. Different KT2-to-PBMC ratios were created with a constant PBMC count. V was pared by 5 bases and J by 0 bases, with 11 bases between. This CDR3 contains 16 residues. A single-stranded UMI oligo with SP2 sequence was ligated to cDNA 3' ends. An equimolar mix of RC1.1 and RC1.2 primed the beta chain across TRBC1 and TRBC2. TCRdb reanalysed the UMI-ligation and nested PCR reads using MiXCR and keeps one entry per CDR3 protein. The sample contains 40,000 to 50,000 distinct CDR3 sequences, about 15% of which appear only once. V gene TRBV12-3 or TRBV12-4 combines with J gene TRBJ1-6; D remains unclear. This clonotype originated in a human donor. The specimen sequenced was PBMCs spiked with cells of the T cell clone KT2. DNA for the CDR3: TGTGCCAGCAGTGCAGGACGGCCCTCCTATAATTCACCCCTCCACTTT. It is translated as CASSAGRPSYNSPLHF.